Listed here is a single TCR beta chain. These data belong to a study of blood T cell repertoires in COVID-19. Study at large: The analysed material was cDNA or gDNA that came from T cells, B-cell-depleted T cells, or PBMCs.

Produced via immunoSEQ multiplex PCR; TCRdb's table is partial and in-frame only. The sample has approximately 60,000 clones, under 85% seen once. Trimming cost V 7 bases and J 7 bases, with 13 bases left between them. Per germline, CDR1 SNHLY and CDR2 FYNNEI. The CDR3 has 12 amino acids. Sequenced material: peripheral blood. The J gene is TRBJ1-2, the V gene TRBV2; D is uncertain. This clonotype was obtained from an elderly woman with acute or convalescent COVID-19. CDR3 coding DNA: TGTGCCAGCACCCGCTTGGAGGCTGGCTACACCTTC. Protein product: CASTRLEAGYTF.